These 20 T cell receptor beta chains were sequenced from one sample in a study of blood T cell repertoires in COVID-19. The assay was immunoSEQ multiplex PCR, and TCRdb's table has in-frame clones only and misses some. The sample contains hundreds of thousands of clones, 88% of which appear only once. The sequencing input was peripheral blood. These receptors were collected from a woman in her seventies with COVID-19, enrolled during active disease.

This clone is a singleton in its sample. The rearrangement joins TRBV5-1 to TRBJ2-5; TRBD2 agrees at 8 bases. V was clipped by 0 bases and J by 1 base; unmatched bases: 2. This CDR3 is 15 amino acids long. Germline V gene lookup returns CDR1 SGHRS and CDR2 YFSETQ. CDR3: CASSLGGGPQETQYF. CDR3 nucleotides: TGCGCCAGCAGCTTGGGCGGGGGGCCCCAAGAGACCCAGTACTTC. Full variable domain (remainder filled in from reference TRBV5-1 and TRBJ2-5): KAGVTQTPRYLIKTRGQQVTLSCSPISGHRSVSWYQQTPGQGLQFLFEYFSETQRNKGNFPGRFSGRQFSNSRSEMNVSTLELGDSALYLCASSLGGGPQETQYFGPGTRLLVL.

The chain uses TRBV28 and TRBJ1-1, with 7 bases fitting TRBD1. CDR3 size: 16 residues. The germline gives CDR1 MDHEN, CDR2 SYDVKM. V lost 2 bases, J lost 1 base, and 7 bases stayed unmatched. Here the CDR3 reads CASSLARTGGNTEAFF. The CDR3 nucleotides are TGTGCCAGCAGTTTAGCCAGGACAGGAGGGAACACTGAAGCTTTCTTT.

The chain couples TRBV6-6 to TRBJ2-7, with D perhaps matching TRBD2 (5 bases). The CDR3 runs 11 residues. Germline-derived CDR1 and CDR2 are MNHNY and SVGAGI (reference sequence). The V and J ends lost 5 bases and 12 bases respectively, with 14 bases between them. CDR3 DNA: TGTGCCAGCAGTCCGTCGGAGCGGCTGTACTTC. Protein: CASSPSERLYF.

CDR3 region: CAWSVPEYYEQYF. DNA for the CDR3: TGTGCCTGGAGTGTACCTGAGTACTACGAGCAGTACTTC. The V and J genes are TRBV30 and TRBJ2-7; no firm D call. The germline V gene has CDR1 GTSNPN and CDR2 SVGIG (reference sequence). The CDR3 contains 13 residues. Trimming removed 0 bases at V and 3 bases at J, with 9 bases between.

This clone has a single count. The J gene is TRBJ2-7, the V gene TRBV27; D possibly corresponds to TRBD2 (6 bases). Germline lookup yields CDR1 MNHEY and CDR2 SMNVEV (reference sequence). This CDR3 region has 14 residues. Between the trimmed V and J ends, which lost 0 bases and 7 bases, there was a span of 13 bases. The CDR3 here is CASSLSAGSGEQYF. The CDR3 region has the DNA TGTGCCAGCAGTTTATCTGCCGGGAGCGGGGAGCAGTACTTC.

The genes are TRBV28 and TRBJ2-4, with 9 nucleotides matching TRBD1. Germline V gene sequence: CDR1 MDHEN, CDR2 SYDVKM. The V and J ends lost 5 bases and 1 base, in that order; junction bases with no gene match: 9. The CDR3 covers 17 residues. CDR3 in amino acids: CASSQTGTGYAKNIQYF. Here the CDR3 DNA reads TGTGCCAGCAGTCAAACCGGGACAGGGTACGCCAAAAACATTCAGTACTTC.

The genes are TRBV5-1 and TRBJ1-2; D ambiguous. Trimming removed 0 bases from V and 1 base from J, with 7 bases in between. Germline V gene sequence: CDR1 SGHRS, CDR2 YFSETQ. The CDR3 totals 14 residues. In DNA, the CDR3 is TGCGCCAGCAGCTTGGCAAACAGTAACTATGGCTACACCTTC. Translated, it gives CASSLANSNYGYTF.

The CDR3 loop is CASSISGTAYEQYF. For the CDR3, the DNA is TGTGCCAGTAGTATTTCCGGGACAGCCTACGAGCAGTACTTC. The rearrangement joins TRBV19 to TRBJ2-7; 7 positions agree with TRBD1. CDR3 length: 14 amino acids. V was clipped by 3 bases and J by 2 bases; unmatched bases: 4. Germline CDR1 and CDR2: LNHDA and SQIVND (reference sequence). The variable domain in full, completed from reference TRBV19 and TRBJ2-7, reads DGGITQSPKYLFRKEGQNVTLSCEQNLNHDAMYWYRQDPGQGLRLIYYSQIVNDFQKGDIAEGYSVSREKKESFPLTVTSAQKNPTAFYLCASSISGTAYEQYFGPGTRLTVT.

The gene calls are TRBV19 and TRBJ1-4; D ambiguous. The germline CDR1 and CDR2 sequences are LNHDA and SQIVND (reference sequence). V dropped 4 bases and J dropped 7 bases, with 16 bases sitting between them. This CDR3 has 15 amino acids. The CDR3 region is CASSNYVIAGEKLFF. CDR3 in DNA: TGTGCCAGTAGTAACTACGTGATTGCGGGTGAAAAACTGTTTTTT.

The chain employs TRBV7-8 and TRBJ1-4; weak D call: TRBD1 (6 bases). This CDR3 spans 16 amino acids. The V and J ends lost 6 bases and 0 bases respectively, with 14 bases between them. The germline gives CDR1 SGHVS, CDR2 FQNEAQ. The CDR3 DNA sequence: TGTGCCAGCAGTTATCCGACAGGACCAACTAATGAAAAACTGTTTTTT. It translates to CASSYPTGPTNEKLFF.

The J gene is TRBJ2-5, the V gene TRBV6-1; 8 positions match TRBD2. The germline V gene has CDR1 MNHNS and CDR2 SASEGT. This CDR3 contains 17 residues. V lost 0 bases and J lost 3; bases outside the gene matches: 9. The CDR3 loop is CASSEALWTSWEETQYF. In DNA form, the CDR3 reads TGTGCCAGCAGTGAAGCGCTTTGGACTAGCTGGGAAGAGACCCAGTACTTC.

The rearrangement links TRBV24-1 to TRBJ2-1; 12 bases fit TRBD1. J was trimmed by 9 bases and V by 4 bases; bases with no gene match: 6. CDR3 length equals 15 residues. CDR1 and CDR2 from the germline V gene are KGHDR and SFDVKD. CDR3: CATSDRGTGGGEQFF. The CDR3 coding sequence is TGTGCCACCAGTGACCGAGGGACAGGGGGCGGTGAGCAGTTCTTC.

The chain uses TRBV3-1 (or the pseudogene TRBV3-2) and TRBJ2-2; 9 positions match TRBD1. V lost 0 bases to trimming and J lost 7 bases; unmatched junction nucleotides: 9. Germline lookup yields CDR1 LGHDT and CDR2 YNNKEL (reference sequence). This CDR3 is built from 17 residues. CDR3 amino acids: CASSQDPGQGRGGELFF. The CDR3 DNA follows: TGTGCCAGCAGCCAAGACCCGGGACAGGGTAGGGGCGGGGAGCTGTTTTTT.

The chain links TRBV6-5 to TRBJ1-2, with D uncertain. The V gene's germline CDR1 is MNHEY and CDR2 SVGAGI. V was pared by 6 bases and J by 8 bases, with 13 bases between. There are 12 residues in the CDR3. CDR3 loop: CASRGLYGGYTF. CDR3 nucleotides: TGTGCCAGCAGGGGCCTCTACGGCGGCTACACCTTC.

The chain has TRBV3-1 (or the pseudogene TRBV3-2) and TRBJ1-4; possibly TRBD1 for D (6 bases). Germline assignment: CDR1 LGHDT and CDR2 YNNKEL (reference sequence). This CDR3 has 15 amino acids. Trimming left V 1 base short and J 5 bases short, with 11 bases between. This CDR3 reads CASSQVRGGNEKLFF. Written as DNA, the CDR3 is TGTGCCAGCAGCCAAGTGAGGGGGGGAAATGAAAAACTGTTTTTT.

The sample holds one count of this clone. The chain employs TRBV6-6 and TRBJ1-2; TRBD1 matches 12 bases. CDR1 MNHNY and CDR2 SVGAGI come from the germline V gene (reference sequence). The CDR3 spans 16 residues. Trimming removed 5 bases from V and 6 bases from J; junction bases left unmatched: 10. The CDR3 nucleotides read TGTGCCAGCAGTCAGGGACAGGGGGCGGGGTTGGATGGCTACACCTTC. Its translation is CASSQGQGAGLDGYTF.

In regard to this clone: Other DNA sequences within the sample encode an identical CDR3. J is TRBJ2-7 and V is TRBV9; D is perhaps TRBD1 (8 bases). Per germline, CDR1 SGDLS and CDR2 YYNGEE. Trimming removed 0 bases at V and 4 bases at J, with 14 bases between. This CDR3 has 15 amino acids. As DNA, the CDR3 is TGTGCCAGCAGCGTAGGCACAGGGGGGGTGTACGAGCAGTACTTC. Protein product: CASSVGTGGVYEQYF.

The chain couples TRBV13 to TRBJ1-1; D unclear. V was clipped by 2 bases and J by 1 base, with 5 bases between them. The CDR3 loop spans 13 amino acids. In germline, CDR1 is PRHDT, CDR2 FYEKMQ (reference sequence). CDR3 protein: CASSLFRNTEAFF. The CDR3 DNA reads as TGTGCCAGCAGCTTATTTAGGAACACTGAAGCTTTCTTT. The full variable domain, in which reference TRBV13 and TRBJ1-1 provide the parts outside the CDR3, is AAGVIQSPRHLIKEKRETATLKCYPIPRHDTVYWYQQGPGQDPQFLISFYEKMQSDKGSIPDRFSAQQFSDYHSELNMSSLELGDSALYFCASSLFRNTEAFFGQGTRLTVV.

Comment on this clone: The same CDR3 can be traced to other DNA sequences in this sample. V is TRBV7-9 and J is TRBJ2-7; tentative D call: TRBD1 (6 bases). Germline-derived CDR1 and CDR2 are SEHNR and FQNEAQ (reference sequence). This CDR3 is 13 amino acids long. With 3 bases removed from V and 2 bases from J, the gap between germline ends came to 8 bases. CDR3: CASSLPGAYEQYF. In DNA, the CDR3 is TGTGCCAGCAGCTTGCCAGGGGCCTACGAGCAGTACTTC.

The chain uses TRBV3-1 (or the pseudogene TRBV3-2) and TRBJ1-2, with 10 bases fitting TRBD1. The CDR3 runs to 13 residues. CDR1 and CDR2 (germline): LGHDT, YNNKEL (reference sequence). The trim removed 4 bases at V and 8 bases at J, leaving 4 bases unmatched. CDR3 nucleotides: TGTGCCAGCAGCCGACAGGGGGCTGAGGGCTACACCTTC. Translation: CASSRQGAEGYTF.